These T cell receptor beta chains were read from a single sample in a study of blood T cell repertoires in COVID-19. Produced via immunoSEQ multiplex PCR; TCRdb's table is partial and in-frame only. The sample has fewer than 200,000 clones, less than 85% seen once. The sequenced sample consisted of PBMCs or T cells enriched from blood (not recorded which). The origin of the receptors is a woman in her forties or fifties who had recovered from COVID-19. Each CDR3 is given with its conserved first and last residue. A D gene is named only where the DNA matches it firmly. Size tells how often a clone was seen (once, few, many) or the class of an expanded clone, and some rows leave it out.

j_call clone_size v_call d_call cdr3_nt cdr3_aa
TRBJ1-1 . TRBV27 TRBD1 TGTGCCAGCAGTCTCGGACAGGTGAACACTGAAGCTTTCTTT CASSLGQVNTEAFF
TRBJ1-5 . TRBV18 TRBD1 TGTGCCAGCTCACCCCGGGACAGGGGACAGGATCAGCCCCAGCATTTT CASSPRDRGQDQPQHF
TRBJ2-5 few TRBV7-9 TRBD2 TGTGCCAGCAGCACTAGGCTGGGGGGGGAGACCCAGTACTTC CASSTRLGGETQYF
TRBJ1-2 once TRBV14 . TGTGCCAGCAGCCCAGGGCCCAACTATGGCTACACCTTC CASSPGPNYGYTF
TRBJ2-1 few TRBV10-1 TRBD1 TGCGCCAGCAGTGAACGCCGGGACAGCCGGGAGCAGTTCTTC CASSERRDSREQFF
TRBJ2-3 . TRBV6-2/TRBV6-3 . TGTGCCAGCAGTTCCCCGGGAGTCGTAGATACGCAGTATTTT CASSSPGVVDTQYF
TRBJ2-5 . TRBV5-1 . TGCGCCAGCAGTGTCCAATTCCAAGAGACCCAGTACTTC CASSVQFQETQYF
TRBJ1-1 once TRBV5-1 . TGCGCCAGCAGCTTGGACTCCGACACTGAAGCTTTCTTT CASSLDSDTEAFF
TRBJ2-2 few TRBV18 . TGTGCCAGCTCACCCGGACGGGGGGCTAACGTTGGCGGGGAGCTGTTTTTT CASSPGRGANVGGELFF
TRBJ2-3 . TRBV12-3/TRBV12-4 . TGTGCCAGCAGTTTATTGGTCGGAGATACGCAGTATTTT CASSLLVGDTQYF
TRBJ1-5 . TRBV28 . TGTGCCGCAAGGGGTTCGCTTCAGCCCCAGCATTTT CAARGSLQPQHF
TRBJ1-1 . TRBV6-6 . TGTGCCAGCATTCTACAGGGAACGAACACTGAAGCTTTCTTT CASILQGTNTEAFF
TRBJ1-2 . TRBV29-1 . TGCAGCGTTGAAAAGAGTGTTAGGGGCGATGGCTACACCTTC CSVEKSVRGDGYTF
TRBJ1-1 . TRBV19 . TGTGCCAGTAGTATGGGGCAGGCCCTGAACACTGAAGCTTTCTTT CASSMGQALNTEAFF
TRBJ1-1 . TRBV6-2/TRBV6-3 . TGTGCCAGCAGTTACCGTGGGGGAGGCGTGAACACTGAAGCTTTCTTT CASSYRGGGVNTEAFF
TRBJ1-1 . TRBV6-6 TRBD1 TGTGCCAGCAGTCGACAGGGAGGGAACACTGAAGCTTTCTTT CASSRQGGNTEAFF
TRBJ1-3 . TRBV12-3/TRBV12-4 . TGTGCCAGCAGTTCATTCTCTGGAAACACCATATATTTT CASSSFSGNTIYF
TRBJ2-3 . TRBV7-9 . TGTGCCAGCAGCTTAGCCGGGGAAAAGACAGATACGCAGTATTTT CASSLAGEKTDTQYF
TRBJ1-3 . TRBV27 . TGTGCCAGCAGCTATACCAGCAGGGTCTCAGGAAACACCATATATTTT CASSYTSRVSGNTIYF
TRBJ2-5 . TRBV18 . TGTGCCAGCTCACCACTAAATAGCGGCCAAGAGACCCAGTACTTC CASSPLNSGQETQYF
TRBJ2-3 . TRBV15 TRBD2 TGTGCCACCAGCAGAGACTTACTAGCGGTTGGGGCAGATACGCAGTATTTT CATSRDLLAVGADTQYF
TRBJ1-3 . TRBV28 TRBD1 TGTGCCAGCAGTTCGGCCGGGACAGGGTTCGGAAACACCATATATTTT CASSSAGTGFGNTIYF
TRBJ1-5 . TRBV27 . TGTGCCAGCAGTCCCAGACAGTATTATAGCAATCAGCCCCAGCATTTT CASSPRQYYSNQPQHF
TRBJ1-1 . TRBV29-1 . TGCAGCGTTGAAGGTGGGCCTAGGGGCTACACTGAAGCTTTCTTT CSVEGGPRGYTEAFF
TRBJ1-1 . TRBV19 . TGTGCCAGTAAGGCGGGGGGGAACACTGAAGCTTTCTTT CASKAGGNTEAFF
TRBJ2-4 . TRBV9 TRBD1 TGTGCCAGCAGCCCCACGACAGGGGAACGTTTTCTAGCCAAAAACATTCAGTACTTC CASSPTTGERFLAKNIQYF
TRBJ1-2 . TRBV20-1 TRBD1 TGCAGTGCTAGTTCGGGACAGGACTCCTATGGCTACACCTTC CSASSGQDSYGYTF
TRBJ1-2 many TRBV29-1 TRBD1 TGCAGCGTCGAGAGGGACAGGGGATGGTTATTC CSVERDRGWLF
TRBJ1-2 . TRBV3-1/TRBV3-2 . TGTGCCAGCAGCCAAGATCTAGGTACCTATGGCTACACCTTC CASSQDLGTYGYTF
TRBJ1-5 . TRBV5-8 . TGTGCCAGCAGAAAGGACAGTTTCGATCAGCCCCAGCATTTT CASRKDSFDQPQHF
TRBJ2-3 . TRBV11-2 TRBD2 TGTGCCAGCAGCTCCGGGGGGGCCATAGTTTCAGATACGCAGTATTTT CASSSGGAIVSDTQYF
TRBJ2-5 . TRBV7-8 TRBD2 TGTGCCAGCAGCTTAGCTAGCGGGGGGGCCGTTTGGGAGACCCAGTACTTC CASSLASGGAVWETQYF
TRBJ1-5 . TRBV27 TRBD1 TGTGCCAGCAGCCGACAGGGTACGGGCAATCAGCCCCAGCATTTT CASSRQGTGNQPQHF
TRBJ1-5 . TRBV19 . TGTGCCAGTAGTCCTTTCCCCCAGAATCAGCCCCAGCATTTT CASSPFPQNQPQHF
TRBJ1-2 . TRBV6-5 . TGTGCCAGCAATACAGCTAACTATGGCTACACCTTC CASNTANYGYTF
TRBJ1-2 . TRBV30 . TGTGCCTGGAGTCCCGGTCTAGGTCATGGCTACACCTTC CAWSPGLGHGYTF
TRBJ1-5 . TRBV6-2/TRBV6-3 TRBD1 TGTGCCAGCAGTCCGGGACAGGGGGCTCTTGGCAATCAGCCCCAGCATTTT CASSPGQGALGNQPQHF
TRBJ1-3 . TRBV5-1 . TGCGCCAGCAGTACGGACAACTCTGGAAACACCATATATTTT CASSTDNSGNTIYF
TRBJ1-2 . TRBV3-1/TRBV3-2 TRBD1 TGTGCCAGCAGCCCGGGACAGGGGCGATTTAACTATGGCTACACCTTC CASSPGQGRFNYGYTF
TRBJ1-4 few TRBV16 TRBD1 TGTGCCAGCAGCTCGACCGGGACAGGTGGGGAAAAACTGTTTTTT CASSSTGTGGEKLFF
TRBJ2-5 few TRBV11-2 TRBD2 TGTGCCAGCAGCGCGACTAGCGGGAGAAGAGAGACCCAGTACTTC CASSATSGRRETQYF
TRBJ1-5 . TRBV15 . TGTGCCACCACGGCAGGAGGAAATCAGCCCCAGCATTTT CATTAGGNQPQHF
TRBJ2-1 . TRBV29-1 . TGCAGCGTTGCTGACGCCCCTCTAGGGCAGTTCTTC CSVADAPLGQFF
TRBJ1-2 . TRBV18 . TGTGCCAGCTCACCCGAACGTAGCTATGGCTACACCTTC CASSPERSYGYTF
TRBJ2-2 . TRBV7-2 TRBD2 TGTGCCAGCAGCTCGGGACTAGCGGGGAACACCGGGGAGCTGTTTTTT CASSSGLAGNTGELFF